A selection of T cell receptor beta chains follows, all from one sample in a study of blood T cells in healthy people across ages. Each CDR3 protein gets one entry after TCRdb re-called the 5' RACE reads with MiXCR. The data hold around 670,000 distinct CDR3 sequences, with approximately 30% observed a single time. The specimen was blood. These receptors came from a woman of 80 years or more in good health. Both conserved end residues are part of each CDR3. D genes are given only for firm matches. Rows may omit the clone size; those that give it use once, few, many or a size class.

D,J,size,V,CDR3,DNA
.,TRBJ1-2,many,TRBV7-2,CASSLERGVPGYTF,TGTGCCAGCAGCTTAGAGAGGGGGGTTCCGGGCTACACCTTC
.,TRBJ1-1,once,TRBV3-1,CASSQEGIGGRTEAFF,TGTGCCAGCAGCCAAGAAGGAATTGGCGGGAGGACTGAAGCTTTCTTT
.,TRBJ1-5,.,TRBV6-6,CASRPPGGQPQHF,TGTGCCAGCAGACCCCCTGGGGGGCAGCCCCAGCATTTT
TRBD1,TRBJ1-2,many,TRBV6-5,CASSTDRGASGYTF,TGTGCCAGCAGTACGGACAGGGGAGCCTCCGGCTACACCTTC
TRBD1,TRBJ2-5,many,TRBV9,CASSVEGAGETQYF,TGTGCCAGCAGCGTAGAGGGGGCCGGGGAGACCCAGTACTTC
.,TRBJ1-2,.,TRBV6-1,CASSGGSANYGYTF,TGTGCCAGCAGCGGAGGCAGCGCTAACTATGGCTACACCTTC
.,TRBJ2-2,many,TRBV9,CASSVVSNTGELFF,TGTGCCAGCAGCGTAGTGAGTAACACCGGGGAGCTGTTTTTT
.,TRBJ1-2,many,TRBV4-1,CASSQGDATNYGYTF,TGCGCCAGCAGCCAAGGGGACGCAACTAACTATGGCTACACCTTC
TRBD2,TRBJ2-1,many,TRBV9,CASSATSGGHNEQFF,TGTGCCAGCAGTGCGACTAGCGGGGGGCACAATGAGCAGTTCTTC
TRBD2,TRBJ2-6,.,TRBV25-1,CASSDSRELYGANVLTF,TGTGCCAGCAGTGATTCGCGGGAGTTATACGGGGCCAACGTCCTGACTTTC
TRBD2,TRBJ2-3,many,TRBV7-2,CASRASGGKGDTQYF,TGTGCCAGCAGGGCTAGCGGGGGGAAAGGAGATACGCAGTATTTT
.,TRBJ2-5,many,TRBV4-2,CASSQERASRRKQETQYF,TGTGCCAGCAGCCAAGAGAGGGCCAGTCGCAGGAAACAAGAGACCCAGTACTTC
TRBD1,TRBJ2-1,.,TRBV5-5,CASSRTGGDLTHNEQFF,TGTGCCAGCAGCAGGACAGGGGGCGATTTAACCCACAATGAGCAGTTCTTC
.,TRBJ2-4,.,TRBV7-9,CASSRLANIQYF,TGTGCCAGCAGCCGCCTCGCGAACATTCAGTACTTC
.,TRBJ2-7,many,TRBV20-1,CSASAEPYEQYF,TGCAGTGCATCCGCGGAGCCCTACGAGCAGTACTTC
.,TRBJ1-1,many,TRBV18,CASSPPIQGPEEAFF,TGTGCCAGCTCACCACCAATCCAGGGACCCGAGGAAGCTTTCTTT
TRBD1,TRBJ2-3,.,TRBV20-1,CSAAGTGGYDTQYF,TGCAGTGCAGCCGGGACAGGGGGTTACGATACGCAGTATTTT
.,TRBJ1-1,many,TRBV4-3,CASSQSGLRGAFF,TGCGCCAGCAGCCAATCAGGCCTCAGGGGAGCTTTCTTT
.,TRBJ2-3,many,TRBV29-1,CSVEVSDTQYF,TGCAGCGTTGAGGTATCCGATACGCAGTATTTT
.,TRBJ1-6,many,TRBV2,CASSEGFPGSPLHF,TGTGCCAGCAGTGAGGGATTCCCGGGATCACCCCTCCACTTT
.,TRBJ1-6,.,TRBV7-2,CAGSLDSGSNSPLHF,TGTGCCGGCAGCTTAGACAGCGGTTCTAATTCACCCCTCCACTTT
TRBD1,TRBJ1-2,few,TRBV20-1,CSANRGEGYTF,TGCAGTGCTAACAGGGGTGAGGGCTACACCTTC
.,TRBJ2-7,few,TRBV30,CAWSSTGTEQYF,TGTGCCTGGAGTTCTACAGGGACCGAGCAGTACTTC
TRBD2,TRBJ2-7,many,TRBV2,CASSNSGGYEQYF,TGTGCCAGCAGTAATAGCGGGGGCTACGAGCAGTACTTC
.,TRBJ1-1,many,TRBV29-1,CSVRKALQGRTEAFF,TGCAGCGTCCGTAAGGCCTTACAGGGACGCACTGAAGCTTTCTTT
.,TRBJ2-3,.,TRBV5-1,CASSLAPGPNTDTQYF,TGCGCCAGCAGCTTGGCCCCGGGCCCGAACACAGATACGCAGTATTTT
.,TRBJ2-7,.,TRBV7-9,CASSGSPRRTYEQYF,TGTGCCAGCAGCGGCAGTCCTCGGCGTACCTACGAGCAGTACTTC
TRBD2,TRBJ2-5,many,TRBV5-1,CASSMGGGVKTQYF,TGCGCCAGCAGCATGGGTGGGGGGGTAAAGACCCAGTACTTC
.,TRBJ1-4,many,TRBV20-1,CSARDSLNEKLFF,TGCAGTGCTAGGGACAGTCTTAATGAAAAACTGTTTTTT
.,TRBJ2-3,few,TRBV30,CAWSVRGGAGTDTQYF,TGTGCCTGGAGTGTCCGTGGGGGGGCCGGCACAGATACGCAGTATTTT
.,TRBJ2-5,many,TRBV20-1,CSARIPGAQETQYF,TGCAGTGCTAGAATCCCAGGAGCTCAAGAGACCCAGTACTTC
.,TRBJ1-4,many,TRBV5-6,CASSSGRNEKLFF,TGTGCCAGCAGCAGCGGGAGAAATGAAAAACTGTTTTTT
.,TRBJ2-5,many,TRBV3-1,CASRGTVGETQYF,TGTGCCAGCAGGGGGACCGTTGGGGAGACCCAGTACTTC
.,TRBJ1-5,.,TRBV21-1,CASSKPREQVNQPQHF,TGTGCCAGCAGCAAACCCAGGGAACAGGTCAATCAGCCCCAGCATTTT
.,TRBJ1-6,few,TRBV5-1,CASSLAGWGPNSPLHF,TGCGCCAGCAGCTTGGCGGGGTGGGGACCCAATTCACCCCTCCACTTT
TRBD1,TRBJ2-7,many,TRBV30,CAWKEGATYEQYF,TGTGCCTGGAAAGAGGGGGCTACCTACGAGCAGTACTTC
.,TRBJ1-2,many,TRBV20-1,CSARGPLLYGYTF,TGCAGTGCTAGAGGGCCACTGCTCTATGGCTACACCTTC
TRBD1,TRBJ1-1,.,TRBV2,CASGQANTEAFF,TGTGCCAGCGGACAGGCGAACACTGAAGCTTTCTTT
.,TRBJ2-5,many,TRBV14,CASSFRRTQETQYF,TGTGCCAGCAGCTTCCGACGGACGCAAGAGACCCAGTACTTC
TRBD1,TRBJ1-2,few,TRBV29-1,CSVEDGGDRDRGGVYGYTF,TGCAGCGTTGAGGACGGAGGGGATCGAGACAGGGGGGGAGTCTATGGCTACACCTTC
.,TRBJ2-1,many,TRBV5-1,CASSLAQTVSSYNEQFF,TGCGCCAGCAGCTTGGCCCAGACAGTTAGCTCCTACAATGAGCAGTTCTTC
.,TRBJ2-1,.,TRBV5-1,CASSWNDNYEQFF,TGCGCCAGCAGCTGGAACGATAATTATGAGCAGTTCTTC
.,TRBJ2-5,.,TRBV5-1,CASSLNQGQATQYF,TGCGCCAGCAGCTTGAATCAGGGGCAAGCGACCCAGTACTTC
.,TRBJ1-2,many,TRBV12-3/TRBV12-4,CASSPRRSYGYTF,TGTGCCAGCAGCCCCAGGAGGTCCTATGGCTACACCTTC
.,TRBJ1-6,once,TRBV27,CASSLSSGNRNSPLHF,TGTGCCAGCAGTTTATCGTCGGGGAATAGGAATTCACCCCTCCACTTT
.,TRBJ2-5,many,TRBV7-3,CASSKGTSQGETQYF,TGTGCCAGCAGCAAGGGGACTTCCCAGGGAGAGACCCAGTACTTC
TRBD1,TRBJ1-2,many,TRBV5-1,CASSRKGMPGQTYGYTF,TGCGCCAGCAGCCGGAAGGGGATGCCGGGACAGACCTATGGCTACACCTTC
.,TRBJ1-2,.,TRBV5-5,CAGSPSLVEGKYGYTF,TGTGCCGGCAGCCCATCGCTCGTGGAGGGGAAGTATGGCTACACCTTC
.,TRBJ1-4,many,TRBV7-8,CASSLTDLPGDEKLFF,TGTGCCAGCAGCTTGACAGACTTGCCGGGAGATGAAAAACTGTTTTTT
.,TRBJ2-7,.,TRBV29-1,CSVDAGPYEQYF,TGCAGCGTCGATGCAGGCCCCTACGAGCAGTACTTC
.,TRBJ2-5,many,TRBV3-1,CASNKGGRETQYF,TGTGCCAGCAACAAAGGAGGGAGAGAGACCCAGTACTTC